This T cell receptor (beta chain) was observed in a study of blood T cell repertoires in COVID-19. Overall study: Nucleic acid was either cDNA or gDNA, and it came from T cells, B-cell-depleted T cells, or PBMCs.

Methods used by the authors: The assay estimated nucleated cells by amplifying reference gene primers. The table came from immunoSEQ multiplex PCR; TCRdb's copy has only in-frame clones and leaves some out. The V and J calls and clone size come from that table; D and trimming were worked out from the DNA. Counted here are approximately 350,000 clones, 80% to 90% occurring once; the ten biggest clones make up just under 6.5%. Seattle cases were enrolled at active infection and followed longitudinally. The material sequenced was peripheral blood. This receptor was identified in a woman aged 45-65 years with COVID-19, enrolled during active disease.

The CDR3 sequence is CASSPSGLQVEQFF. The CDR3 DNA reads as TGTGCCAGCAGTCCGAGCGGACTACAGGTTGAGCAGTTCTTC. The V and J genes are TRBV6-5 and TRBJ2-1, with D possibly matching TRBD2 (6 bases). V lost 5 bases to trimming and J lost 9 bases, with 17 bases between them. The CDR3 is 14 residues long. Germline V gene sequence: CDR1 MNHEY, CDR2 SVGAGI.